These 23 T cell receptor beta chains were all obtained from the same sample, sequenced in a study of technical replicates of blood from a few donors (dated by TCRdb to about 2017). Library preparation used the immunoSEQ multiplex PCR assay. Imported from immuneACCESS, the table was reduced by TCRdb to in-frame sequences with V and J called. These copies leave out some clones; in studies compared against another copy, an unresolved V gene accounts for under half, and the cause of the remainder is not known. Recorded for this sample are approximately 60,000 clones; approximately 83% of them occurred a single time. The ten largest make up roughly 5% of the sample. The material sequenced was PBMCs. The receptors were gathered from a human donor in good health. Some clones in this sample may be carry-over from other donors' samples.

This chain links TRBV11-3 with TRBJ1-1; TRBD1 is a possible D gene (5 bases). Between the trimmed V and J ends, which lost 5 bases and 1 base, there was a span of 8 bases. Germline-derived CDR1 and CDR2 are SGHNT and YENEEA. The length of the CDR3 is 13 residues. CDR3: CASSRQRNTEAFF. In DNA form, the CDR3 reads TGTGCCAGCAGCCGACAGAGGAACACTGAAGCTTTCTTT.

The chain has TRBV2 and TRBJ1-2, with a tentative D call TRBD1 (6 bases). Germline CDR1 is SNHLY and CDR2 is FYNNEI. The CDR3 runs to 12 residues. The V gene lost 10 bases and the J gene lost 2 bases, with 11 bases spanning the gap. CDR3 region: CATQRGNYGYTF. CDR3 nucleotides: TGTGCCACCCAGAGGGGGAACTATGGCTACACCTTC.

V gene TRBV7-6 combines with J gene TRBJ2-3; 9 bases map to TRBD2. J was trimmed by 1 base and V by 5 bases; bases with no gene match: 7. The CDR3 runs 16 residues. CDR1 and CDR2 from the germline V gene are SGHVS and FNYEAQ. CDR3 residues: CASSEYRTSGTDTQYF. As DNA, the CDR3 is TGTGCCAGCAGCGAGTATAGGACTAGCGGCACAGATACGCAGTATTTT.

The rearrangement links TRBV18 to TRBJ2-1; 12 positions agree with TRBD2. CDR3 length equals 17 residues. The germline V gene has CDR1 KGHSH and CDR2 LQKENI. Trimming cost V 2 bases and J 7 bases; bases outside gene matches: 9. The DNA of the CDR3 is TGTGCCAGCTCACCATGGACTAGCGGGGCAACGGGAAATGAGCAGTTCTTC. Amino acid sequence: CASSPWTSGATGNEQFF.

The J gene is TRBJ2-1, the V gene TRBV7-2, with 12 bases matching TRBD2. This CDR3 spans 15 amino acids. Germline V lookup: CDR1 SGHTA, CDR2 FQGNSA. V shed 4 bases, J shed 8 bases, and the junction held 6 bases outside the gene matches. The CDR3 loop reads CASSSPTSGSDEQFF. CDR3 coding DNA: TGTGCCAGCAGCTCCCCGACTAGCGGGAGCGATGAGCAGTTCTTC.

This sequence joins TRBV6-5 and TRBJ2-2; TRBD1 matches at 9 bases. Germline V gene data show CDR1 as MNHEY and CDR2 as SVGAGI. V shed 4 bases, J shed 4 bases, and the junction held 7 bases outside the gene matches. CDR3 length equals 16 residues. In DNA form, the CDR3 reads TGTGCCAGCAGTTCCCCGGACAGGGGTCGCACCGGGGAGCTGTTTTTT. Residues: CASSSPDRGRTGELFF.

The chain has TRBV4-1 and TRBJ1-2; 7 bases match TRBD1. This CDR3 contains 14 residues. J was trimmed by 8 bases and V by 2 bases; bases with no gene match: 8. Per the germline V gene, CDR1 is MGHRA and CDR2 is YSYEKL. The CDR3 DNA sequence: TGCGCCAGCAGCCAACGAGACAGGGATGCAGGCTACACCTTC. This codes for CASSQRDRDAGYTF.

The chain joins TRBV6-1 to TRBJ1-6; maybe TRBD1 (5 bases). Trimming took off 0 bases at V and 7 bases at J, with 16 bases between the two ends. The CDR3 runs to 17 residues. CDR1 MNHNS and CDR2 SASEGT come from the germline V gene. The CDR3 region is CASSEAPPQGGNSPLHF. Written as DNA, the CDR3 is TGTGCCAGCAGTGAAGCCCCCCCGCAGGGTGGGAATTCACCCCTCCACTTT.

The V gene is TRBV7-9, the J gene TRBJ2-5, with TRBD1 matching over 8 bases. The length of the CDR3 is 16 residues. CDR1 and CDR2 from the germline V gene are SEHNR and FQNEAQ (reference sequence). The V segment lost 1 base and the J segment 2 bases; nucleotides outside the gene matches: 6. The CDR3 sequence is CASSLGQGTRQETQYF. The CDR3 DNA is TGTGCCAGCAGCTTAGGACAGGGGACGCGGCAAGAGACCCAGTACTTC.

This clone was detected once. The chain is built from TRBV5-6 and TRBJ2-2; 7 bases match TRBD2. This CDR3 region has 17 residues. CDR1 and CDR2 (germline): SGHDT, YYEEEE. Trimming cost V 0 bases and J 4 bases; bases outside gene matches: 9. CDR3 coding DNA: TGTGCCAGCAGCTTGGGCGGACTAGTGATGGGCACCGGGGAGCTGTTTTTT. It yields the protein CASSLGGLVMGTGELFF.

The rearrangement uses TRBV18 and TRBJ2-1, with TRBD2 matching 9 bases. V trimming: 3 bases; J trimming: 2 bases; junction bases outside the gene matches: 5. CDR1 and CDR2 from the germline V gene are KGHSH and LQKENI. CDR3 length: 16 amino acids. CDR3 residues: CASSPSGGRTYNEQFF. The CDR3, as DNA: TGTGCCAGCTCACCGAGCGGGGGGAGGACCTACAATGAGCAGTTCTTC.

The chain carries TRBV7-5 and TRBJ1-3. TRBV7-5 is listed as a pseudogene. The CDR3 extends over 14 amino acids. The CDR3 sequence is CVRSVLSSGNTIYF. CDR3 DNA: TGTGTCAGAAGCGTCCTGAGCTCTGGAAACACCATATATTTT.

This clone was observed a few times. The chain employs TRBV6-1 and TRBJ2-2; 11 bases map to TRBD2. Unmatched junction bases numbered 5, after V lost 3 bases and J lost 5 bases. This CDR3 region has 16 residues. CDR1 is MNHNS and CDR2 is SASEGT in the germline V gene. CDR3 in amino acids: CASSDIAGGHTGELFF. The CDR3 DNA reads TGTGCCAGCAGTGACATAGCGGGGGGGCATACCGGGGAGCTGTTTTTT.

V is TRBV19 and J is TRBJ2-7; D unresolved. Between the trimmed V and J ends, which lost 2 bases and 0 bases, there was a span of 8 bases. The length of the CDR3 is 14 residues. CDR1 is LNHDA, CDR2 SQIVND, per germline (reference sequence). The CDR3 nucleotides read TGTGCCAGTAGTATAAGCCACAGCTCCTACGAGCAGTACTTC. It encodes CASSISHSSYEQYF. Combining the CDR3 with reference TRBV19 and TRBJ2-7 gives the whole variable domain DGGITQSPKYLFRKEGQNVTLSCEQNLNHDAMYWYRQDPGQGLRLIYYSQIVNDFQKGDIAEGYSVSREKKESFPLTVTSAQKNPTAFYLCASSISHSSYEQYFGPGTRLTVT.

The genes are TRBV7-7 and TRBJ2-7, with TRBD2 matching 8 bases. V lost 5 bases to trimming and J lost 1 base; unmatched junction nucleotides: 7. Germline CDR1 SSHAT, CDR2 FNYEAQ (reference sequence). The CDR3 is 15 residues long. The CDR3 sequence: CASSQAAGASYEQYF. In DNA form, the CDR3 reads TGTGCCAGCAGCCAGGCAGCGGGGGCTTCCTACGAGCAGTACTTC. The full variable domain, in which reference TRBV7-7 and TRBJ2-7 provide the parts outside the CDR3, is GAGVSQSPRYKVTKRGQDVTLRCDPISSHATLYWYQQALGQGPEFLTYFNYEAQPDKSGLPSDRFSAERPEGSISTLTIQRTEQRDSAMYRCASSQAAGASYEQYFGPGTRLTVT.

The chain combines TRBV5-1 with TRBJ2-3; no clear D gene. The CDR3 extends over 12 amino acids. Germline V gives CDR1 SGHRS, CDR2 YFSETQ. V was pared by 0 bases and J by 5 bases, with 4 bases between. CDR3 nucleotide sequence: TGCGCCAGCAGCTTGGATCTAGATACGCAGTATTTT. Its protein is CASSLDLDTQYF.

The genes are TRBV6-1 and TRBJ1-5, with D unresolved. Germline CDR1 reads MNHNS; CDR2 reads SASEGT. CDR3 length: 13 residues. Trimming took 7 bases from V and 9 from J, leaving 16 bases between them. CDR3 residues: CASTSEHGRPQHF. DNA of the CDR3: TGTGCCAGCACTTCGGAGCATGGTCGGCCCCAGCATTTT.

This chain uses TRBV4-3 with TRBJ1-1; D remains unclear. The V end was cut by 3 bases, the J end by 1 base, with 12 bases between. The CDR3 totals 15 residues. From germline, CDR1 is LGHNA and CDR2 YSLEER. The CDR3 nucleotides are TGCGCCAGCAGCCAGGACTCGACGGCGAACACTGAAGCTTTCTTT. Its translation: CASSQDSTANTEAFF.

The chain is built from TRBV5-5 and TRBJ2-1, with TRBD2 matching over 8 bases. The ends lost 4 bases at V and 1 base at J; junction bases unmatched: 10. Germline CDR1 SGHKS, CDR2 YYEKEE (reference sequence). CDR3 length: 17 residues. CDR3 region: CASSPPLSGDSYNEQFF. Written as DNA, the CDR3 is TGTGCCAGCAGCCCCCCCCTTAGCGGGGATTCCTACAATGAGCAGTTCTTC.

V is TRBV4-3 and J is TRBJ1-6, with 8 bases aligning to TRBD1. The CDR3 sequence is 17 residues long. Germline values: CDR1 LGHNA, CDR2 YSLEER. V trimming: 0 bases; J trimming: 5 bases; junction bases outside the gene matches: 6. CDR3 loop: CASSQDRQGTNNSPLHF. CDR3 sequence (DNA): TGCGCCAGCAGCCAAGATCGACAGGGGACCAATAATTCACCCCTCCACTTT.

The chain is built from TRBV4-2 and TRBJ2-7, with 10 bases lining up with TRBD2. Trimming removed 0 bases from V and 4 bases from J; junction bases left unmatched: 6. Germline V CDR1 and CDR2: LGHNA, YNFKEQ. CDR3 length: 16 amino acids. The CDR3 sequence is CASSQDGLAGAYEQYF. Written as DNA, the CDR3 is TGTGCCAGCAGCCAAGATGGTCTAGCGGGAGCGTACGAGCAGTACTTC.

The chain employs TRBV30 and TRBJ1-1, with D perhaps TRBD1 (5 bases). The germline V gene has CDR1 GTSNPN and CDR2 SVGIG (reference sequence). Trimming shortened V by 2 bases and J by 2 bases, and 12 bases separated the two germline ends. CDR3 size: 14 residues. CDR3 sequence: CAWSSGQPNTEAFF. The CDR3 bases are TGTGCCTGGAGTTCTGGACAACCTAACACTGAAGCTTTCTTT.

This chain links TRBV6-5 with TRBJ2-2; the match to TRBD2 covers 9 bases. Trimming removed 2 bases from V and 6 bases from J; junction bases left unmatched: 7. The CDR3 spans 16 residues. Germline loops: CDR1 MNHEY, CDR2 SVGAGI. The CDR3 reads CASSYRISGSAGELFF. In nucleotides, the CDR3 is TGTGCCAGCAGTTACCGGATTAGCGGGAGTGCCGGGGAGCTGTTTTTT.